The clone carrying this TCR beta chain showed up just once. The antigen is undetermined. V lost 1 base to trimming and J lost 5 bases; unmatched junction nucleotides: 6. The CDR3 has 16 amino acids. In germline, CDR1 is LGHNA, CDR2 YNFKEQ. The method was immunoSEQ multiplex PCR; TCRdb's version includes in-frame clones alone and lacks a portion of them. The repertoire has some 4,000 clones, 70% to 90% of them found once; the top ten carry about 1.6%. The sample belongs to a study of Tregs in tolerant kidney transplant recipients. General study findings and limits: Tolerant patients' donor-specific Tregs expanded beyond overall Tregs, suggesting antigen-driven growth.

Thawed PBMCs were rested overnight at 37°C with roughly 200 IU/ml IL-2 before regulatory T cell sorting. The chain employs TRBV4-2 and TRBJ2-5; TRBD2 aligns across 11 bases. Sequenced here: Tregs from blood, sampled before the transplant. This clonotype was sampled from a human donor who received a combined kidney and bone marrow transplant. CDR3 sequence: CASSQGSGRAGETQYF. The DNA for the CDR3 is TGTGCCAGCAGCCAAGGTAGCGGGAGGGCCGGTGAGACCCAGTACTTC.